This T cell receptor (beta chain) was captured in a study of shared clonotypes between healthy human individuals. The study's findings and limits: Naive subsets usually exceeded memory subsets in estimated richness. In this cohort, only blood was sampled, and tissue repertoires likely differ. Some naive CD4 clonotypes, about 5.5%, turned up in common across several donors.

Germline V lookup: CDR1 SGDLS, CDR2 YYNGEE. There are 12 residues in the CDR3. V was pared by 3 bases and J by 6 bases, with 8 bases between. As regards this clone: Its antigen remains unidentified.

The assay was run at deep level. TCRdb keeps only in-frame clones here, not all; method: immunoSEQ multiplex PCR. The sample holds 1.5 million to 2.5 million clones, around 96% seen once. Terminally differentiated effector memory CD45RA+ cells were excluded from the naive CD8 cells, which were CD45RO-negative and positively selected for CCR7. V usage is TRBV9 and J usage is TRBJ2-3, with D hard to call. Sequenced material: naive CD8+ T cells sorted from blood. This sequence was found in a man aged 18 to 35 in good health. The CDR3 region is CASSAQLDTQYF. The CDR3 DNA reads as TGTGCCAGCAGCGCCCAGCTTGATACGCAGTATTTT.